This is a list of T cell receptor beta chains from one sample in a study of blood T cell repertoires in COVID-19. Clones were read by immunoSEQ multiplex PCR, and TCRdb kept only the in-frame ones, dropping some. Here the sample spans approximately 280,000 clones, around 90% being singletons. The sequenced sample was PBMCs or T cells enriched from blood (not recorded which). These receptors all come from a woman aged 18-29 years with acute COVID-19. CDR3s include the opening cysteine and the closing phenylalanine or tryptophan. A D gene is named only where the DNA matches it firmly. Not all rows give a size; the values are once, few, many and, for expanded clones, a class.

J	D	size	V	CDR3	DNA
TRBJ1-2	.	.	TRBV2	CASIPGSDYGYTF	TGTGCCAGCATCCCTGGGAGCGACTATGGCTACACCTTC
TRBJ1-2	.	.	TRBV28	CASSFREGYTF	TGTGCCAGCAGTTTCCGGGAAGGCTACACCTTC
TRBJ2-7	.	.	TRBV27	CASSLSSGYEQYF	TGTGCCAGCAGTTTATCGTCGGGCTACGAGCAGTACTTC
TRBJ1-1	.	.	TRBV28	CASSPYSLEAFF	TGTGCCAGCAGTCCCTACTCGTTAGAAGCTTTCTTT
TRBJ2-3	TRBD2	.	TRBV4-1	CASSQGLAGAEDTQYF	TGCGCCAGCAGCCAAGGACTAGCGGGAGCGGAAGATACGCAGTATTTT
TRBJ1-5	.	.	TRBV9	CASSVGEIPNQPQHF	TGTGCCAGCAGCGTCGGGGAAATTCCCAATCAGCCCCAGCATTTT
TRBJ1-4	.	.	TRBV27	CASSSSRDYATNEKLFF	TGTGCCAGCAGTTCGTCCAGGGATTATGCAACTAATGAAAAACTGTTTTTT
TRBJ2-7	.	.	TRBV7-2	CASSLRPGVFYEQYF	TGTGCCAGCAGCTTAAGGCCGGGAGTCTTTTACGAGCAGTACTTC
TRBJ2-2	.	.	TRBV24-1	CATSDLLGDSTGELFF	TGTGCCACCAGTGATTTATTAGGGGATAGCACCGGGGAGCTGTTTTTT
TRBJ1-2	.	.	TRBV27	CASSPGTVFYGYTF	TGTGCCAGCAGTCCCGGGACTGTTTTCTATGGCTACACCTTC
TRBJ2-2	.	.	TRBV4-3	CASSQGEAGELFF	TGCGCCAGCAGCCAAGGGGAGGCCGGGGAGCTGTTTTTT
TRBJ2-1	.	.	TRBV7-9	CASSHWQPTLGNEQFF	TGTGCCAGCAGCCACTGGCAGCCGACCCTCGGGAATGAGCAGTTCTTC
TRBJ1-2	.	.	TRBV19	CASSISPRRNYGYTF	TGTGCCAGTAGTATCTCGCCCCGGAGAAACTATGGCTACACCTTC
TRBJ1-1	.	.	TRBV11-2	CATSGRESNTEAFF	TGCGCAACTTCGGGGAGGGAGTCGAACACTGAAGCTTTCTTT
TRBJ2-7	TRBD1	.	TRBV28	CASSFLQGAYEQYF	TGTGCCAGCAGTTTTCTCCAGGGGGCCTACGAGCAGTACTTC
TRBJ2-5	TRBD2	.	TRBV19	CASSHKVSSGRQETQYF	TGTGCCAGTAGTCATAAAGTATCTAGCGGGAGGCAAGAGACCCAGTACTTC
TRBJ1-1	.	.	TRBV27	CASSLSRENTEAFF	TGTGCCAGCAGTTTATCGAGGGAAAACACTGAAGCTTTCTTT
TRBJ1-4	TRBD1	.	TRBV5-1	CASSSDRDEKLFF	TGCGCCAGCAGCTCGGACAGGGATGAAAAACTGTTTTTT
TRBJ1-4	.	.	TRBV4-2	CASSQDGGKLFF	TGTGCCAGCAGCCAAGATGGGGGGAAACTGTTTTTT
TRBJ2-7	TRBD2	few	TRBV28	CASGGGSPQYEQYF	TGTGCCAGTGGAGGCGGGAGTCCCCAGTACGAGCAGTACTTC
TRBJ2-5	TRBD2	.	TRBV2	CASSASSGRAPETQYF	TGTGCCAGCAGTGCCAGTAGCGGGAGGGCCCCAGAGACCCAGTACTTC
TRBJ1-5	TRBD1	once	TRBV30	CAWSGQGPRPQHF	TGTGCCTGGAGTGGACAGGGTCCGCGGCCCCAGCATTTT
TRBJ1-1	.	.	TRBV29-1	CSVGVGGTEAFF	TGCAGCGTTGGCGTGGGGGGCACTGAAGCTTTCTTT
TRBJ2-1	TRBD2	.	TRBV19	CASSTHSGRFIEQFF	TGTGCCAGTAGTACCCATAGCGGGAGGTTCATTGAGCAGTTCTTC
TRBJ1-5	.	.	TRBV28	CASRETLTENSNQPQHF	TGTGCCAGCAGGGAAACTCTGACAGAGAATAGCAATCAGCCCCAGCATTTT
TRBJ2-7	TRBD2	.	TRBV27	CASSLSQREISYEQYF	TGTGCCAGCAGTTTATCGCAGCGGGAGATTTCCTACGAGCAGTACTTC
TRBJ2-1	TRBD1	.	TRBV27	CASTPDRSSYNEQFF	TGTGCCAGCACCCCGGACAGGAGCTCCTACAATGAGCAGTTCTTC
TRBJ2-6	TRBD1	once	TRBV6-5	CASRTGGSGANVLTF	TGTGCCAGCAGGACAGGGGGCTCTGGGGCCAACGTCCTGACTTTC
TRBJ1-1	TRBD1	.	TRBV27	CASSLRQGVVNTEAFF	TGTGCCAGCAGTCTAAGACAGGGAGTGGTGAACACTGAAGCTTTCTTT
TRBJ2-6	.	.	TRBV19	CASSTGVGSGANVLTF	TGTGCCAGTAGTACGGGAGTGGGCTCTGGGGCCAACGTCCTGACTTTC
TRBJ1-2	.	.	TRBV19	CASLDTLNYGYTF	TGTGCCAGTCTGGACACCCTTAACTATGGCTACACCTTC
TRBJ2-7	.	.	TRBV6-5	CASSYIGSRRSHEQYF	TGTGCCAGCAGTTATATTGGCTCACGACGGAGCCACGAGCAGTACTTC
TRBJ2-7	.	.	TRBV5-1	CASSLGGQGSYEQYF	TGCGCCAGCAGCTTGGGTGGGCAGGGTTCCTACGAGCAGTACTTC
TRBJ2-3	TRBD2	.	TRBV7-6	CASSQTSSLLDTQYF	TGTGCCAGCAGCCAGACTAGCTCTCTCTTAGATACGCAGTATTTT
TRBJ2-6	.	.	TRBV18	CASSPQRQGNGANVLTF	TGTGCCAGCTCACCGCAAAGGCAGGGTAACGGGGCCAACGTCCTGACTTTC
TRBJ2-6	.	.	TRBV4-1	CASSQVPLSGANVLTF	TGCGCCAGCAGCCAAGTTCCCCTATCTGGGGCCAACGTCCTGACTTTC
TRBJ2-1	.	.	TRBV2	CASTGKSYNEQFF	TGTGCCAGCACAGGGAAATCCTACAATGAGCAGTTCTTC
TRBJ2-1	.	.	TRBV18	CASSPKAGMGYNEQFF	TGTGCCAGCTCACCAAAGGCCGGGATGGGTTACAATGAGCAGTTCTTC
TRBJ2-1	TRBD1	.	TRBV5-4	CASSSRGQGYEQFF	TGTGCCAGCAGCTCGAGGGGACAGGGGTATGAGCAGTTCTTC
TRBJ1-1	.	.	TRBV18	CASSPLQGGSTEAFF	TGTGCCAGCTCACCTTTACAGGGTGGGAGCACTGAAGCTTTCTTT
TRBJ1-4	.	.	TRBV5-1	CASSGGTVEKLFF	TGCGCCAGCAGCGGAGGGACGGTCGAAAAACTGTTTTTT
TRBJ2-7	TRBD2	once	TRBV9	CASSVGLAGNIPYEQYF	TGTGCCAGCAGCGTCGGACTAGCGGGAAACATTCCTTACGAGCAGTACTTC
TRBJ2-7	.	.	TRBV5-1	CASSPPGRADSYEQYF	TGCGCCAGCAGCCCGCCGGGCAGGGCTGACTCCTACGAGCAGTACTTC
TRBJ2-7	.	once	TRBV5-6	CASSPDSNYEQYF	TGTGCCAGCAGCCCGGACAGTAACTACGAGCAGTACTTC
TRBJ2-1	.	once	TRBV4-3	CASSQDAESSYNEQFF	TGCGCCAGCAGCCAAGATGCAGAAAGCTCCTACAATGAGCAGTTCTTC
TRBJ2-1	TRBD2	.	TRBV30	CAWSLAGVSHNEQFF	TGTGCCTGGAGTCTAGCGGGAGTCTCCCACAATGAGCAGTTCTTC
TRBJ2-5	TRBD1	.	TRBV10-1	CASSELGGLQETQYF	TGCGCCAGCAGTGAGTTAGGGGGCTTACAAGAGACCCAGTACTTC
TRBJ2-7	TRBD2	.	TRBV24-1	CATSDSLSGTYEQYF	TGTGCCACCAGTGATTCCTTGAGCGGGACCTACGAGCAGTACTTC
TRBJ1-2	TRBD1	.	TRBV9	CASSVVSGTGDGYTF	TGTGCCAGCAGCGTAGTCTCCGGGACAGGGGATGGCTACACCTTC
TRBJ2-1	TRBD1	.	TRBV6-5	CASSYSWTGYNEQFF	TGTGCCAGCAGTTACTCGTGGACAGGATACAATGAGCAGTTCTTC